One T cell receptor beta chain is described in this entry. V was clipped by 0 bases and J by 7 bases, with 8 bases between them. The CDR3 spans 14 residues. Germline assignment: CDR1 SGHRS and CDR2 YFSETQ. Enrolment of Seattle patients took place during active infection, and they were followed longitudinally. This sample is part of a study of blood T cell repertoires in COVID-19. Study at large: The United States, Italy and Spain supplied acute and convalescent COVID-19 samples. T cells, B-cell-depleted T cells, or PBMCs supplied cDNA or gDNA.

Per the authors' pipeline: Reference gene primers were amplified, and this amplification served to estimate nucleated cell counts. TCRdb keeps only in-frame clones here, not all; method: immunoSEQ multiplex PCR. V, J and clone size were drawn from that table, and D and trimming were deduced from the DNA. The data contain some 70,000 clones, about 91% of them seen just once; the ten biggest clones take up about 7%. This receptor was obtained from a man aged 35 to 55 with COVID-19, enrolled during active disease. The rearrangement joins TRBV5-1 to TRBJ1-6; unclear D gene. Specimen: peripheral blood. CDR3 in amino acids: CASSLDRGNSPLHF. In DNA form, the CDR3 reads TGCGCCAGCAGCTTGGACAGAGGGAATTCACCCCTCCACTTT.